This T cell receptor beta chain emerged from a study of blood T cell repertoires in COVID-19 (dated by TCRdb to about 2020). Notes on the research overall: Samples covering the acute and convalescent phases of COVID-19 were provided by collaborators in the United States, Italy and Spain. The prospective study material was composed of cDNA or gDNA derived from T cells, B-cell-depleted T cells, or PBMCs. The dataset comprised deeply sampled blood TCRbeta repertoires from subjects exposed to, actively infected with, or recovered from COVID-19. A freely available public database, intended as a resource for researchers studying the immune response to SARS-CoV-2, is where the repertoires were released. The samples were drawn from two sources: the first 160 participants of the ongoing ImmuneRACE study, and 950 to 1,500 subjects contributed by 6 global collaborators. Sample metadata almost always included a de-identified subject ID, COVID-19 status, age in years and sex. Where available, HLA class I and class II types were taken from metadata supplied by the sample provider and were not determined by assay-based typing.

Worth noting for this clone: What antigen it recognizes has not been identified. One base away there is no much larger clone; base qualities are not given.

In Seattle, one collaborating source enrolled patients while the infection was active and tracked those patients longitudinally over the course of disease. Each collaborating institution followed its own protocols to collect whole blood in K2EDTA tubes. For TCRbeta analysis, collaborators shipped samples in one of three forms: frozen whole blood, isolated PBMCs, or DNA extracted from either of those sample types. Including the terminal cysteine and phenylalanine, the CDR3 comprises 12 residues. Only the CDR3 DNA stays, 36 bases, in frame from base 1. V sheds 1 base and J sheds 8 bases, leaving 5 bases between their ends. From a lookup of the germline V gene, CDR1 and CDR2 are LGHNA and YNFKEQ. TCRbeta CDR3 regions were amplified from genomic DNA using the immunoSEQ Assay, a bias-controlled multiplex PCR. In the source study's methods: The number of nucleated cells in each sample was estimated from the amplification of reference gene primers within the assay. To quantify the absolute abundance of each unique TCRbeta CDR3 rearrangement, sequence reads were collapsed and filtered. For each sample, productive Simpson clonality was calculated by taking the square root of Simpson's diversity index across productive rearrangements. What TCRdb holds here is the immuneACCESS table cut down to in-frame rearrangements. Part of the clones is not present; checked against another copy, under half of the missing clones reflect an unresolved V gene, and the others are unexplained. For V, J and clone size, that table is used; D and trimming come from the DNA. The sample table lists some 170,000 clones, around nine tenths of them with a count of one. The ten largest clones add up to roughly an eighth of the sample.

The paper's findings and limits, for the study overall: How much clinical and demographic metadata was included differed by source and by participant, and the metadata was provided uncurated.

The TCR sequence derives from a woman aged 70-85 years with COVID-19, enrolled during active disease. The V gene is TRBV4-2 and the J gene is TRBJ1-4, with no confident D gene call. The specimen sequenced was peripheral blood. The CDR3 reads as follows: CASSQVEEKLFF. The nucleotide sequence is TGTGCCAGCAGCCAAGTAGAGGAAAAACTGTTTTTT.